This T cell receptor beta chain comes out of a study of blood T cells in healthy people across ages. Study outcomes and limitations: Researchers deemed the diversity estimates from one million T cells underestimates. Donor CMV status, an unknown factor, possibly confounded changes in expanded clonotypes.

CDR3 length equals 16 residues. Germline V gene sequence: CDR1 LNHDA, CDR2 SQIVND (reference sequence). V gave up 4 bases and J gave up 5 bases; unmatched junction bases: 10. This clonotype appeared once. Its target is not known. The second PCR ran about 6 to 11 cycles with a sample-barcoded 5' primer and J-beta primers. TCRdb used MiXCR to reprocess the 5' RACE reads, holding one entry per CDR3 protein. The sample holds hundreds of thousands of distinct CDR3 sequences, 25% to 30% seen once. Healthy Caucasian individuals from Russia aged about 6 to 100 were enrolled as donors. No fewer than 6 micrograms of total RNA were isolated from every sample.

The receptor was derived from a woman older than 75 in good health. Input material: blood. The chain couples TRBV19 to TRBJ1-5; 8 nucleotides agree with TRBD1. Here the CDR3 DNA reads TGTGCCAGTAGTACCGACAGGGGCGAAGCCTATCAGCCCCAGCATTTT. Translating gives CASSTDRGEAYQPQHF.